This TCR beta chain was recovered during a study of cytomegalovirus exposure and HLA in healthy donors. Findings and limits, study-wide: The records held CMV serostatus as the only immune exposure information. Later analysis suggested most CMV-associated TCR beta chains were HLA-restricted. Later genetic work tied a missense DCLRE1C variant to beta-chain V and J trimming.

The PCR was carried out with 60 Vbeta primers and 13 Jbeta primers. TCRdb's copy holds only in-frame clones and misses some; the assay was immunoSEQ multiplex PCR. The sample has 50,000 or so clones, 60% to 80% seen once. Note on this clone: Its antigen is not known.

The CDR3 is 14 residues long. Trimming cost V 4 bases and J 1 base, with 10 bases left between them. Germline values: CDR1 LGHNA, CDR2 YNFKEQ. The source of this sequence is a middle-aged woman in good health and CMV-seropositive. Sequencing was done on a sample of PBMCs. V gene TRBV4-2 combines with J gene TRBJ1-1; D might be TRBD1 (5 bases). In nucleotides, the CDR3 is TGTGCCAGCAGCCCCCTGGGGGGGAACACTGAAGCTTTCTTT. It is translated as CASSPLGGNTEAFF.